The clone carrying this T cell receptor beta chain was observed a handful of times. Its antigen is undetermined. These data belong to a study of blood T cells in healthy people across ages. Overall study results and limits: There was a strong correlation between TCR beta diversity and naive T cell percentage. Unsorted PBMCs ruled out conclusive naive versus antigen-experienced comparison.

The second PCR ran about 6 to 11 cycles with a sample-barcoded 5' primer and J-beta primers. Template switching added a 12-random-nucleotide identifier to every cDNA molecule. TCRdb reprocessed the 5' RACE reads with MiXCR, giving one entry per CDR3 protein. This sample carries about 640,000 distinct CDR3 sequences, around three fifths of them seen once, and the ten largest clones take around 37%. Germline values: CDR1 MDHEN, CDR2 SYDVKM. Trimming took 5 bases from V and 8 from J, leaving 15 bases between them. This CDR3 comprises 14 residues. The TCR was taken from a man aged 55-75 years in good health. Sample: blood. V gene TRBV28 combines with J gene TRBJ1-4; D is unresolved. The CDR3 region has the DNA TGTGCCAGCAGTACCGGTACAGTTCGCGAAAAACTGTTTTTT. Its translation: CASSTGTVREKLFF.